In this sample, the clone carrying this T cell receptor gamma chain turned up many times. Its antigen is unidentified. This is likely an artifact of a read error, given a far larger clone one base away. Bulk repertoires came from Vgamma9/Vdelta2+ or Vdelta2-negative gammadelta T cells flow-sorted from PBMC. TCRdb repeated clone calling on the multiplex PCR reads with CATT. The sample has around 14,000 gamma-chain clones, 1.5% to 2% seen once; the top ten hold 28%. Germline CDR1 GITISATS, CDR2 ISYDGTV (reference sequence). This CDR3 spans 15 amino acids. The data belong to a study of γδ T cells in repeated Plasmodium falciparum infection. Study information: Age- and gender-matched Australian children served as comparison for malaria-exposed Malian children. Samples were taken at baseline, before some infections, and 21 days after each. Malian samples came from no-transmission periods or across acute febrile malaria episodes. Study-level points and caveats: Vgamma9/Vdelta2+ T cells showed a stable polyclonal repertoire with shared TCRgamma sequences.

Sequences were obtained from gamma-delta T cells from blood. J is TRGJ1 or TRGJ2 and V is TRGV9. The TCR originated in a pool of human donors (malaria-infected and uninfected, not separated). The CDR3 nucleotides are TGTGCCCTGTGGGAGGTGTTCCCTGCTTATTATAAGAAACTCTTT. Translating gives CALWEVFPAYYKKLF.